This passage covers 16 T cell receptor beta chains from one sample sequenced in a study of T cell repertoires in cytomegalovirus infection. These receptors have no known antigen. TCRdb itself ran the reads through MiXCR, one entry per CDR3 protein. This sample carries under 150,000 distinct CDR3 sequences, more than 20% of them seen once, and the ten largest clones take about a third. Source material: PBMCs, sequenced either directly or after in vitro stimulation (not recorded which). These receptors all come from a human donor in good health (CMV status not recorded). Some clones in this sample may be carry-over from other donors' samples.

Ten or more counts support this clonotype. The CDR3, as DNA: TGTGCCAGCAGCTCCGACCAAGGTTTTGGCAATGAGCAGTTCTTC. Translating gives CASSSDQGFGNEQFF. The chain joins TRBV7-6 to TRBJ2-1; D remains unclear. Looked up from germline, CDR1 is SGHVS and CDR2 is FNYEAQ. The CDR3 is made up of 15 amino acids. V dropped 4 bases and J dropped 6 bases, with 16 bases sitting between them.

The chain carries TRBV15 and TRBJ2-5; tentatively, D is TRBD2 (6 bases). The CDR3 covers 15 residues. V was cut by 2 bases and J by 4 bases, with 14 bases left in between. The V gene's germline CDR1 is LNHNV and CDR2 YYDKDF (reference sequence). The CDR3 DNA reads TGTGCCACCAGCAGATCGGGGATGGGGGGAGAGACCCAGTACTTC. This sequence encodes CATSRSGMGGETQYF.

The V gene is TRBV5-1, the J gene TRBJ2-7; D is possibly TRBD2 (6 bases). Looked up from germline, CDR1 is SGHRS and CDR2 is YFSETQ. Trimming took off 5 bases at V and 4 bases at J, with 25 bases between the two ends. CDR3 size: 17 residues. The CDR3 DNA sequence: TGCGCCAGCAGTTATACAGTGGTGGTGGGAGGTTCTTACGAGCAGTACTTC. As protein: CASSYTVVVGGSYEQYF.

This CDR3 reads CASSGPGPQAEQYV. CDR3 bases: TGTGCCAGCAGTGGCCCCGGGCCACAGGCTGAGCAGTACGTC. This rearrangement joins TRBV12-3 or TRBV12-4 to TRBJ2-7, with a tentative D call TRBD1 (5 bases). There are 14 residues in the CDR3. V shed 5 bases and J shed 7 bases, with 18 bases lying between them.

This clonotype has just a few counts. The chain employs TRBV20-1 and TRBJ2-3, with TRBD2 identical over 8 bases. The CDR3 contains 16 residues. From germline, CDR1 is DFQATT and CDR2 SNEGSKA (reference sequence). J gave up 1 base and V 0 bases, and 6 bases lay outside the gene matches. CDR3 amino acids: CSARDHSGIGTDTQYF. The CDR3 DNA reads as TGCAGTGCTAGAGATCATAGCGGGATTGGCACAGATACGCAGTATTTT.

By share of the sample, this clonotype is hyperexpanded. This rearrangement joins TRBV7-2 to TRBJ2-5, with D perhaps matching TRBD1 (6 bases). This CDR3 comprises 17 residues. In germline, CDR1 is SGHTA, CDR2 FQGNSA. V lost 1 base to trimming and J lost 3 bases, with 18 bases between them. This CDR3 reads CASSLGTQGSPKETQYF. CDR3 sequence (DNA): TGTGCCAGCAGCTTAGGCACACAGGGAAGTCCTAAAGAGACCCAGTACTTC.

This clonotype was seen ten or more times. This chain links TRBV7-8 with TRBJ1-5, with D uncertain. The germline V and J ends were trimmed by 1 base and 1 base, with 11 bases remaining between them. Germline V gene data show CDR1 as SGHVS and CDR2 as FQNEAQ. This CDR3 has 16 amino acids. The CDR3 sequence is CASSLGRLRSNQPQHF. The CDR3 DNA reads as TGTGCCAGCAGCTTAGGAAGATTGCGCAGCAATCAGCCCCAGCATTTT.

A few counts support this clonotype. The chain is built from TRBV4-1 and TRBJ1-4, with a weak D call TRBD1 (5 bases). V lost 6 bases, J lost 8 bases, and 19 bases lay in between. The CDR3 extends over 15 amino acids. The V gene's germline CDR1 is MGHRA and CDR2 YSYEKL. CDR3 protein: CASSYSGGDREKLFF. The CDR3 DNA reads TGCGCCAGCAGTTACTCGGGGGGGGATAGAGAAAAACTGTTTTTT.

A few counts support this clonotype. The chain employs TRBV6-2 or TRBV6-3 and TRBJ2-7; 14 bases match TRBD2. The CDR3 loop spans 16 amino acids. V lost 2 bases and J lost 7; bases outside the gene matches: 7. From germline, CDR1 is MNHEY and CDR2 SVGEGT. CDR3 loop: CASSYGGLAGAGEQYV. The DNA for the CDR3 is TGTGCCAGCAGTTACGGGGGACTAGCGGGAGCTGGGGAGCAGTACGTC.

V and J are TRBV12-5 and TRBJ1-1; D not resolved. The V gene lost 6 bases and the J gene lost 6 bases, with 11 bases spanning the gap. CDR1 and CDR2 from the germline V gene are LGHNT and FRNRAP. The CDR3 sequence is 12 residues long. The CDR3 region is CASGQSSPEAFF. In nucleotides, the CDR3 is TGTGCTAGTGGCCAGAGCAGCCCTGAAGCTTTCTTT.

J is TRBJ1-1 and V is TRBV5-1, with TRBD1 matching 9 bases. CDR1 SGHRS and CDR2 YFSETQ come from the germline V gene. The V segment lost 2 bases and the J segment 6 bases; nucleotides outside the gene matches: 5. The CDR3 spans 14 residues. The CDR3 DNA sequence: TGCGCCAGCAGCTTACGGACAGGGGCGTCTGAAGCTTTCTTT. It is translated as CASSLRTGASEAFF.

This rearrangement joins TRBV10-1 to TRBJ2-5; 7 bases map to TRBD1. Germline lookup yields CDR1 WNHNN and CDR2 SYGVQD (reference sequence). This CDR3 spans 13 amino acids. J was trimmed by 5 bases and V by 5 bases; bases with no gene match: 5. CDR3 bases: TGCGCCAGCAGTTCCACAGGGGACGAGACCCAGTACTTC. It encodes CASSSTGDETQYF.

This clonotype was seen once. The J gene is TRBJ2-7, the V gene TRBV28; TRBD1 agrees at 9 bases. The CDR3 has 15 amino acids. Germline V gives CDR1 MDHEN, CDR2 SYDVKM. The V gene end was trimmed by 6 bases and the J gene end by 5 bases; junction bases not matched to a gene: 11. The CDR3 spells CASSGTGTGTNEQYF. In DNA form, the CDR3 reads TGTGCCAGCAGCGGCACCGGGACAGGGACCAACGAGCAGTACTTC.

The chain combines TRBV7-9 with TRBJ2-7; TRBD1 aligns across 7 bases. Germline V gene lookup returns CDR1 SEHNR and CDR2 FQNEAQ (reference sequence). Unmatched junction bases numbered 14, after V lost 5 bases and J lost 7 bases. This CDR3 is 15 amino acids long. CDR3 bases: TGTGCCAGCAGCAACTCGGGACAGCTAATTGAAGAGCAGTACTTC. Translated: CASSNSGQLIEEQYF.

The chain uses TRBV7-2 and TRBJ1-2; D is undetermined. V lost 3 bases and J lost 7, with 9 bases in between. Germline-derived CDR1 and CDR2 are SGHTA and FQGNSA. The CDR3 consists of 12 residues. The CDR3 sequence is CASSFVSGGYTF. The CDR3 coding sequence is TGTGCCAGCAGCTTTGTTTCGGGTGGCTACACCTTC.

The CDR3 reads CASSPGPGQGSSNQPQHF. DNA for the CDR3: TGTGCCAGCAGCCCAGGCCCGGGACAGGGGAGTAGCAATCAGCCCCAGCATTTT. The V call is TRBV11-2, the J call TRBJ1-5, with TRBD1 matching 10 bases. V shed 5 bases, J shed 0 bases, and the junction held 10 bases outside the gene matches. This CDR3 region has 18 residues. Germline V CDR1 and CDR2: SGHAT, FQNNGV.